The rows below give T cell receptor beta chains drawn from one sample of a study of shared clonotypes between healthy human individuals. Assay: immunoSEQ multiplex PCR; the TCRdb copy retains only in-frame clones and omits some. The repertoire holds some 2,500,000 clones, with 93% as singletons. The material sequenced was naive CD4+ T cells from PBMCs. These receptor sequences come from a man in his late teens or twenties in good health. Some clones in this sample may be carry-over from other donors' samples. Both conserved end residues are part of each CDR3. Each record gives: J gene, D gene, V gene, clone size, CDR3 protein, CDR3 DNA. D genes are given only for firm matches. Where a row states a size, it is once, few, many or the class of an expanded clone; other rows omit it.

J: TRBJ2-2
D: .
V: TRBV28
size: .
CDR3: CASSLPRTNTGELFF
DNA: TGTGCCAGCAGTTTACCGAGAACGAACACCGGGGAGCTGTTTTTT

J: TRBJ1-5
D: .
V: TRBV4-1
size: few
CDR3: CASSQVPQGNSNQPQHF
DNA: TGCGCCAGCAGCCAAGTCCCACAGGGAAATAGCAATCAGCCCCAGCATTTT

J: TRBJ2-7
D: TRBD1
V: TRBV7-3
size: .
CDR3: CASSEGPGTGPYEQYF
DNA: TGTGCCAGCAGCGAAGGGCCCGGGACAGGGCCTTACGAGCAGTACTTC

J: TRBJ2-7
D: .
V: TRBV28
size: .
CDR3: CASSLGFYEQYF
DNA: TGTGCCAGCAGTTTGGGTTTCTACGAGCAGTACTTC

J: TRBJ2-7
D: .
V: TRBV11-2
size: .
CDR3: CASSLGIMLSVVYEQYF
DNA: TGTGCCAGCAGCTTAGGGATCATGTTATCAGTGGTCTACGAGCAGTACTTC

J: TRBJ1-2
D: .
V: TRBV5-4
size: .
CDR3: CASSSNRFYTF
DNA: TGTGCCAGCAGCTCTAACAGGTTCTACACCTTC

J: TRBJ1-3
D: TRBD1
V: TRBV18
size: .
CDR3: CASSPPSIRTGDAIYF
DNA: TGTGCCAGCTCACCACCGTCAATACGGACAGGGGATGCCATATATTTT

J: TRBJ2-3
D: .
V: TRBV5-4
size: .
CDR3: CASSLGSRGRADTQYF
DNA: TGTGCCAGCAGCTTGGGGTCACGGGGGCGGGCAGATACGCAGTATTTT

J: TRBJ1-1
D: .
V: TRBV18
size: .
CDR3: CASSPGAHMNTEAFF
DNA: TGTGCCAGCTCACCAGGTGCTCACATGAACACTGAAGCTTTCTTT

J: TRBJ2-7
D: TRBD1
V: TRBV5-4
size: .
CDR3: CASSEKGQGSYEQYF
DNA: TGTGCCAGCAGCGAGAAGGGACAGGGTTCCTACGAGCAGTACTTC

J: TRBJ2-1
D: .
V: TRBV7-9
size: .
CDR3: CASSRRDPLITEQFF
DNA: TGTGCCAGCAGCCGCCGGGACCCACTCATTACCGAGCAGTTCTTC

J: TRBJ2-7
D: .
V: TRBV4-1
size: .
CDR3: CASSQGVPGPYEQYF
DNA: TGCGCCAGCAGCCAAGGAGTCCCAGGGCCCTACGAGCAGTACTTC

J: TRBJ2-1
D: .
V: TRBV6-6
size: .
CDR3: CASSTRKGRSNEQFF
DNA: TGTGCCAGCAGTACCCGAAAGGGGCGATCTAATGAGCAGTTCTTC

J: TRBJ1-1
D: TRBD1
V: TRBV6-5
size: .
CDR3: CASRLNRGPTEAFF
DNA: TGTGCCAGCAGACTGAACAGGGGGCCCACTGAAGCTTTCTTT

J: TRBJ2-2
D: TRBD1
V: TRBV6-1
size: .
CDR3: CASSEDRGSTGELFF
DNA: TGTGCCAGCAGTGAAGACAGGGGTTCCACCGGGGAGCTGTTTTTT

J: TRBJ1-1
D: .
V: TRBV7-8
size: .
CDR3: CASSLYMGQVDAFF
DNA: TGTGCCAGCAGCTTATATATGGGCCAGGTAGATGCTTTCTTT

J: TRBJ2-1
D: .
V: TRBV29-1
size: .
CDR3: CSADSSYNEQFF
DNA: TGCAGCGCAGATAGCTCCTACAATGAGCAGTTCTTC

J: TRBJ1-2
D: TRBD1
V: TRBV7-6
size: .
CDR3: CASSRGQLYGYTF
DNA: TGTGCCAGCAGCCGGGGACAGCTCTATGGCTACACCTTC

J: TRBJ1-4
D: TRBD1
V: TRBV5-1
size: .
CDR3: CASSLIARDREKLFF
DNA: TGCGCCAGCAGCTTGATTGCCAGGGACAGAGAAAAACTGTTTTTT

J: TRBJ2-7
D: .
V: TRBV7-6
size: .
CDR3: CASSLVHSYEQYF
DNA: TGTGCCAGCAGCTTAGTACATTCCTACGAGCAGTACTTC

J: TRBJ2-1
D: .
V: TRBV18
size: .
CDR3: CASSPLASSYNEQFF
DNA: TGTGCCAGCTCACCACTGGCGAGTTCCTACAATGAGCAGTTCTTC

J: TRBJ2-2
D: TRBD2
V: TRBV7-7
size: once
CDR3: CASSLVAGVSTGELFF
DNA: TGTGCCAGCAGCTTAGTGGCGGGAGTATCCACCGGGGAGCTGTTTTTT

J: TRBJ2-1
D: .
V: TRBV7-3
size: .
CDR3: CASSPVSSNEQFF
DNA: TGTGCCAGCAGCCCCGTCAGCAGTAATGAGCAGTTCTTC

J: TRBJ2-6
D: TRBD1
V: TRBV29-1
size: .
CDR3: CSVQQGSPGANVLTF
DNA: TGCAGCGTCCAACAGGGGTCGCCTGGGGCCAACGTCCTGACTTTC

J: TRBJ1-5
D: TRBD1
V: TRBV6-1
size: .
CDR3: CASSAGQGSQPQHF
DNA: TGTGCCAGCAGTGCCGGACAGGGAAGTCAGCCCCAGCATTTT

J: TRBJ2-5
D: .
V: TRBV2
size: .
CDR3: CASSEAGTEKETQYF
DNA: TGTGCCAGCAGTGAAGCCGGGACTGAGAAAGAGACCCAGTACTTC

J: TRBJ1-1
D: .
V: TRBV2
size: .
CDR3: CASSETGLEAFF
DNA: TGTGCCAGCAGTGAGACAGGCCTTGAAGCTTTCTTT

J: TRBJ1-1
D: .
V: TRBV9
size: .
CDR3: CASSVAAGQEAFF
DNA: TGTGCCAGCAGCGTAGCCGCAGGACAGGAAGCTTTCTTT

J: TRBJ2-7
D: .
V: TRBV18
size: .
CDR3: CAGGGSTYEQYF
DNA: TGTGCCGGGGGCGGGTCGACCTACGAGCAGTACTTC

J: TRBJ1-1
D: .
V: TRBV15
size: once
CDR3: CATSLPGSTEAFF
DNA: TGTGCCACCAGCCTTCCAGGGAGCACTGAAGCTTTCTTT

J: TRBJ2-7
D: TRBD2
V: TRBV18
size: .
CDR3: CASSPPGRGYEQYF
DNA: TGTGCCAGCTCACCACCCGGGCGGGGGTACGAGCAGTACTTC

J: TRBJ2-7
D: TRBD2
V: TRBV5-4
size: .
CDR3: CASSSGTSGSSYEQYF
DNA: TGTGCCAGCAGCTCAGGGACTAGCGGGAGTTCCTACGAGCAGTACTTC

J: TRBJ2-7
D: .
V: TRBV10-1
size: .
CDR3: CASRPDGYEQYF
DNA: TGCGCCAGCAGACCCGACGGCTACGAGCAGTACTTC

J: TRBJ1-1
D: .
V: TRBV6-6
size: .
CDR3: CASTWGLANTEAFF
DNA: TGTGCCAGCACCTGGGGGCTAGCGAACACTGAAGCTTTCTTT

J: TRBJ1-1
D: .
V: TRBV2
size: .
CDR3: CASSVRQVNTEAFF
DNA: TGTGCCAGCAGTGTAAGACAAGTGAACACTGAAGCTTTCTTT

J: TRBJ2-7
D: TRBD1
V: TRBV7-9
size: .
CDR3: CASSPGTGAGEQYF
DNA: TGTGCCAGCAGCCCCGGGACAGGGGCGGGTGAGCAGTACTTC

J: TRBJ2-1
D: .
V: TRBV5-1
size: .
CDR3: CASSLVGGGTNYNEQFF
DNA: TGCGCCAGCAGCTTGGTTGGGGGCGGGACAAACTACAATGAGCAGTTCTTC

J: TRBJ2-7
D: .
V: TRBV7-6
size: .
CDR3: CASSLASPNEQYF
DNA: TGTGCCAGCAGCTTAGCTAGCCCCAACGAGCAGTACTTC

J: TRBJ2-1
D: .
V: TRBV28
size: .
CDR3: CASSTPDGWGFCEQFF
DNA: TGTGCCAGCAGTACCCCGGACGGATGGGGTTTTTGTGAGCAGTTCTTC

J: TRBJ2-7
D: TRBD2
V: TRBV19
size: .
CDR3: CASSIMTSGRYEQYF
DNA: TGTGCCAGTAGTATAATGACTAGCGGGAGGTACGAGCAGTACTTC

J: TRBJ1-1
D: .
V: TRBV30
size: .
CDR3: CAWSPLGVQNTEAFF
DNA: TGTGCCTGGAGTCCACTCGGGGTACAGAACACTGAAGCTTTCTTT

J: TRBJ2-1
D: TRBD2
V: TRBV11-2
size: once
CDR3: CASSFIPLAGGPYNEQFF
DNA: TGTGCCAGCAGCTTCATTCCATTAGCGGGAGGGCCATACAATGAGCAGTTCTTC

J: TRBJ2-1
D: .
V: TRBV18
size: .
CDR3: CASSPPYRPSNEQFF
DNA: TGTGCCAGCTCACCACCTTATCGGCCGTCCAATGAGCAGTTCTTC

J: TRBJ2-6
D: .
V: TRBV18
size: .
CDR3: CASSPPISGANVLTF
DNA: TGTGCCAGCTCACCCCCTATCTCTGGGGCCAACGTCCTGACTTTC

J: TRBJ1-2
D: TRBD1
V: TRBV28
size: .
CDR3: CASSSADRNYGYTF
DNA: TGTGCCAGCAGTTCCGCGGACAGGAACTATGGCTACACCTTC

J: TRBJ1-2
D: .
V: TRBV6-5
size: .
CDR3: CASRQRTANYGYTF
DNA: TGTGCCAGCAGGCAACGGACAGCTAACTATGGCTACACCTTC

J: TRBJ1-2
D: .
V: TRBV28
size: .
CDR3: CASRVPEGVGRYTF
DNA: TGTGCCAGCCGCGTCCCCGAGGGGGTAGGTCGCTACACCTTC

J: TRBJ2-7
D: TRBD2
V: TRBV5-4
size: .
CDR3: CASSPGRAGGEQYF
DNA: TGTGCCAGCAGCCCGGGGCGGGCGGGAGGCGAGCAGTACTTC

J: TRBJ1-3
D: .
V: TRBV5-1
size: .
CDR3: CASSFSGVPGNTIYF
DNA: TGCGCCAGCAGCTTTAGCGGGGTTCCTGGAAACACCATATATTTT

J: TRBJ2-3
D: .
V: TRBV7-2
size: .
CDR3: CASRPAGMDTQYF
DNA: TGTGCCAGCAGACCAGCCGGGATGGATACGCAGTATTTT

J: TRBJ2-3
D: TRBD2
V: TRBV28
size: .
CDR3: CASSPGTSGSVDTQYF
DNA: TGTGCCAGCAGTCCCGGGACTAGCGGGAGTGTGGATACGCAGTATTTT

J: TRBJ2-5
D: .
V: TRBV7-3
size: .
CDR3: CASSRDSQGTQYF
DNA: TGTGCCAGCAGCCGGGACTCCCAGGGGACCCAGTACTTC

J: TRBJ1-3
D: .
V: TRBV19
size: .
CDR3: CASTGTNSGNTIYF
DNA: TGTGCCAGTACTGGAACGAACTCTGGAAACACCATATATTTT

J: TRBJ2-5
D: .
V: TRBV28
size: .
CDR3: CASSLGLLGETQYF
DNA: TGTGCCAGCAGTTTGGGCCTGCTGGGTGAGACCCAGTACTTC

J: TRBJ2-1
D: TRBD2
V: TRBV5-1
size: .
CDR3: CASSVGLAGSVEQFF
DNA: TGCGCCAGCAGTGTGGGACTAGCGGGATCGGTTGAGCAGTTCTTC

J: TRBJ2-7
D: .
V: TRBV9
size: .
CDR3: CASSVGQGTYEQYF
DNA: TGTGCCAGCAGCGTAGGTCAGGGCACCTACGAGCAGTACTTC